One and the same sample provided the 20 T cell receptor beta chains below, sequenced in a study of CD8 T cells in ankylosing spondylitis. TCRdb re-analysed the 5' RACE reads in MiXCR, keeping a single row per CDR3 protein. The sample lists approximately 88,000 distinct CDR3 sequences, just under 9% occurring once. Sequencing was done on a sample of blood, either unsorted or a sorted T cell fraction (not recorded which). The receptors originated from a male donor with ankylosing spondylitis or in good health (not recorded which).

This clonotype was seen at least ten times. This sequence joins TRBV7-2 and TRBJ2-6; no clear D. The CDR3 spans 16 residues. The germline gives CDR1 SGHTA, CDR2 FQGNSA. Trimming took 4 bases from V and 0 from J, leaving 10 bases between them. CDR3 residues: CASSSRPGSGANVLTF. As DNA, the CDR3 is TGTGCCAGCAGCTCTAGACCTGGCTCTGGGGCCAACGTCCTGACTTTC.

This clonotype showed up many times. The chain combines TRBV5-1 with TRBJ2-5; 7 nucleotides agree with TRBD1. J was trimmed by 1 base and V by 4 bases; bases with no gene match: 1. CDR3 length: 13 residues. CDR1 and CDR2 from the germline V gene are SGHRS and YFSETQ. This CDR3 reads CASSRDSQETQYF. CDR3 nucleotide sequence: TGCGCCAGCAGCCGGGACAGCCAAGAGACCCAGTACTTC. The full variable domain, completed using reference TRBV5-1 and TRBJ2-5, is KAGVTQTPRYLIKTRGQQVTLSCSPISGHRSVSWYQQTPGQGLQFLFEYFSETQRNKGNFPGRFSGRQFSNSRSEMNVSTLELGDSALYLCASSRDSQETQYFGPGTRLLVL.

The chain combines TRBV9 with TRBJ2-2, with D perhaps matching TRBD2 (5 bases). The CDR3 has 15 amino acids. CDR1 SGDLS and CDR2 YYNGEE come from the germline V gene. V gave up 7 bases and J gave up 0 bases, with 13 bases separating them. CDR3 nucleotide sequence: TGTGCCAGCGGTCTAGCACGAGCGAACACCGGGGAGCTGTTTTTT. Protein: CASGLARANTGELFF.

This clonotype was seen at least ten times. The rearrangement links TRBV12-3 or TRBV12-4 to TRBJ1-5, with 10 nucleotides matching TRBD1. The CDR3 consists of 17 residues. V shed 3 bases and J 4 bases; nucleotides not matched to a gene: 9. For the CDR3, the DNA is TGTGCCAGCAGTTTCTCGTACGGGACAGGGGAAAATCAGCCCCAGCATTTT. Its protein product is CASSFSYGTGENQPQHF.

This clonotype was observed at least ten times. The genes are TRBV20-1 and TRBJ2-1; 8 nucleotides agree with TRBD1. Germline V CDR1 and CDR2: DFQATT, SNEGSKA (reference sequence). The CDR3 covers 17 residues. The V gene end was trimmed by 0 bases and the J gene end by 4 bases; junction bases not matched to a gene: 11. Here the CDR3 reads CSARDLIGQGGYNEQFF. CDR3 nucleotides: TGCAGTGCTAGAGATCTGATCGGACAGGGTGGGTACAATGAGCAGTTCTTC.

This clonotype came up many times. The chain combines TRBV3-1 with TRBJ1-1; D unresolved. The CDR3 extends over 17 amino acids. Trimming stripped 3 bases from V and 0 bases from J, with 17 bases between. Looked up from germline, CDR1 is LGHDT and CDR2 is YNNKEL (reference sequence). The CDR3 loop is CASSQAGTSSLNTEAFF. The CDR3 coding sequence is TGTGCCAGCAGCCAGGCGGGAACCTCGTCACTGAACACTGAAGCTTTCTTT.

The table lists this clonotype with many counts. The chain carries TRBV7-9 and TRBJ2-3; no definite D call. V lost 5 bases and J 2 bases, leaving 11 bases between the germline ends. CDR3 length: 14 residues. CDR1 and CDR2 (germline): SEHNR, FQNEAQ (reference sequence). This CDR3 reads CASSPLESTDTQYF. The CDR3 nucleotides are TGTGCCAGCAGCCCCTTGGAGTCCACAGATACGCAGTATTTT.

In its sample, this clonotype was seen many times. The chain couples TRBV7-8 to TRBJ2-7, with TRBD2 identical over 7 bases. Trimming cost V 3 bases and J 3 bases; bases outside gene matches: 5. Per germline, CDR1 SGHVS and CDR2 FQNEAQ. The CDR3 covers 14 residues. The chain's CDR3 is CASSLGGVSYEQYF. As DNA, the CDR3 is TGTGCCAGCAGCTTGGGAGGGGTCAGCTACGAGCAGTACTTC.

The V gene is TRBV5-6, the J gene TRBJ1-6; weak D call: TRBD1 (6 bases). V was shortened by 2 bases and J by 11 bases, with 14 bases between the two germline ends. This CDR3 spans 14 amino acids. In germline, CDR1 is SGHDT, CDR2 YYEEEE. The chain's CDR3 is CASSLTGIGPPLHF. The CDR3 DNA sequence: TGTGCCAGCAGCTTAACAGGGATCGGGCCACCCCTCCACTTT.

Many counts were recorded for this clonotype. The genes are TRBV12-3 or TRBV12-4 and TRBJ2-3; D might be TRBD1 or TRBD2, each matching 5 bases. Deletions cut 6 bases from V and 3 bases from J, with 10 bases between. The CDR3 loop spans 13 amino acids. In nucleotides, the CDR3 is TGTGCCAGCAGCCGGGGACCAACAGATACGCAGTATTTT. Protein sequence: CASSRGPTDTQYF.

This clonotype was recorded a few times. CDR3 DNA: TGTGCCAGCAGCTCGCGGACTAGCAGCTACGAGCAGTACTTC. Protein product: CASSSRTSSYEQYF. V usage is TRBV9 and J usage is TRBJ2-7; 8 bases agree with TRBD2. This CDR3 has 14 amino acids. Germline V gene data show CDR1 as SGDLS and CDR2 as YYNGEE. Germline trimming cut 4 bases from V and 3 bases from J; bases unmatched to any gene: 6.

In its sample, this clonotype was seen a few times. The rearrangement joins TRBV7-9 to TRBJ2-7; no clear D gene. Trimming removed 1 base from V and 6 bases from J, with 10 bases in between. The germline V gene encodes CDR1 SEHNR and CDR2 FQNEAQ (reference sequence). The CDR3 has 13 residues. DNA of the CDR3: TGTGCCAGCAGCTTAGGAACCAGTAGCGAGCAGTACTTC. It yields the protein CASSLGTSSEQYF.

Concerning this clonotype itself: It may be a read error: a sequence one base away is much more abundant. CDR3 DNA sequence: TGTGCCAGCTCCAGGACTAGCGAGTTCAATGAGCAGTTCTTC. It specifies CASSRTSEFNEQFF. The chain is built from TRBV6-1 and TRBJ2-1, with 9 positions matching TRBD2. The length of the CDR3 is 14 residues. V was pared by 8 bases and J by 6 bases, with 8 bases of the junction left unmatched. Germline values: CDR1 MNHNS, CDR2 SASEGT.

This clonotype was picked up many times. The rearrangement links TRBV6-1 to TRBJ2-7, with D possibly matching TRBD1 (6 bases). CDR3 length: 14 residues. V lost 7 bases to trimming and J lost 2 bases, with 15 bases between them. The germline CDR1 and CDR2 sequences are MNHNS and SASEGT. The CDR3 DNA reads TGTGCCAGCAAAAAGGGGGTGGAAACCTACGAGCAGTACTTC. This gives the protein CASKKGVETYEQYF.

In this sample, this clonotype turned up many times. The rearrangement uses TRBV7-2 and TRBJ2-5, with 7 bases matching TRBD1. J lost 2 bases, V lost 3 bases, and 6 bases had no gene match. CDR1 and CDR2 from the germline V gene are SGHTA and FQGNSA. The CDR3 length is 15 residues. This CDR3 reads CASSFKGASQETQYF. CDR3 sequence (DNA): TGTGCCAGCAGCTTCAAGGGGGCCTCTCAAGAGACCCAGTACTTC. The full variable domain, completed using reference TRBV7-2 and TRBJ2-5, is GAGVSQSPSNKVTEKGKDVELRCDPISGHTALYWYRQSLGQGLEFLIYFQGNSAPDKSGLPSDRFSAERTGGSVSTLTIQRTQQEDSAVYLCASSFKGASQETQYFGPGTRLLVL.

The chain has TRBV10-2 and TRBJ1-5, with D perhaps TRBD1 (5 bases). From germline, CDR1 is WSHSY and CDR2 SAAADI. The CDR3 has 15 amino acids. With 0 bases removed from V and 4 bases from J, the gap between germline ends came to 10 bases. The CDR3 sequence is CASSESGGRNQPQHF. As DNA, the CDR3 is TGCGCCAGCAGTGAGTCGGGGGGTAGGAATCAGCCCCAGCATTTT.

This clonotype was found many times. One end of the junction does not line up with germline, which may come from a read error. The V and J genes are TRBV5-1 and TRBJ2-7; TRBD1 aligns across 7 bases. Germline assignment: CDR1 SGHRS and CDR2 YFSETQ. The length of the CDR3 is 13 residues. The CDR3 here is CASRLGQLYEQYF. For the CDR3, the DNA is TGCGCCAGCAGGTTGGGACAGTTGTACGAGCAGTACTTC.

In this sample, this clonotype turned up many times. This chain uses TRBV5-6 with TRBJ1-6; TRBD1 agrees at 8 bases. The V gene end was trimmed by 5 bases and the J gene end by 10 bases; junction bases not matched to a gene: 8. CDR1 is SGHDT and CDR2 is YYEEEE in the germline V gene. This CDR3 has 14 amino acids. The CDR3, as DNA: TGTGCCAGCAGTTCAATACAGGGGGTATCACCCCTCCACTTT. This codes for CASSSIQGVSPLHF.

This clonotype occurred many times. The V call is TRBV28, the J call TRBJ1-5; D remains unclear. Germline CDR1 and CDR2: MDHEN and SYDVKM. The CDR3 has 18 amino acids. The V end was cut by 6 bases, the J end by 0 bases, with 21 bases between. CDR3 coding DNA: TGTGCCAGCAGCTACAGATATAGGTCGGACGATAGCAATCAGCCCCAGCATTTT. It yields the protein CASSYRYRSDDSNQPQHF.

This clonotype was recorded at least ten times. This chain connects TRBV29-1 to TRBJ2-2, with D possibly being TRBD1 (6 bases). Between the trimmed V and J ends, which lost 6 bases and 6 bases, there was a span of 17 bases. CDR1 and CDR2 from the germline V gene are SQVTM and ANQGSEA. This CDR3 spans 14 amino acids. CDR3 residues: CSVRGGYESGELFF. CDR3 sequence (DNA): TGCAGCGTAAGAGGGGGATATGAGTCCGGGGAGCTGTTTTTT.